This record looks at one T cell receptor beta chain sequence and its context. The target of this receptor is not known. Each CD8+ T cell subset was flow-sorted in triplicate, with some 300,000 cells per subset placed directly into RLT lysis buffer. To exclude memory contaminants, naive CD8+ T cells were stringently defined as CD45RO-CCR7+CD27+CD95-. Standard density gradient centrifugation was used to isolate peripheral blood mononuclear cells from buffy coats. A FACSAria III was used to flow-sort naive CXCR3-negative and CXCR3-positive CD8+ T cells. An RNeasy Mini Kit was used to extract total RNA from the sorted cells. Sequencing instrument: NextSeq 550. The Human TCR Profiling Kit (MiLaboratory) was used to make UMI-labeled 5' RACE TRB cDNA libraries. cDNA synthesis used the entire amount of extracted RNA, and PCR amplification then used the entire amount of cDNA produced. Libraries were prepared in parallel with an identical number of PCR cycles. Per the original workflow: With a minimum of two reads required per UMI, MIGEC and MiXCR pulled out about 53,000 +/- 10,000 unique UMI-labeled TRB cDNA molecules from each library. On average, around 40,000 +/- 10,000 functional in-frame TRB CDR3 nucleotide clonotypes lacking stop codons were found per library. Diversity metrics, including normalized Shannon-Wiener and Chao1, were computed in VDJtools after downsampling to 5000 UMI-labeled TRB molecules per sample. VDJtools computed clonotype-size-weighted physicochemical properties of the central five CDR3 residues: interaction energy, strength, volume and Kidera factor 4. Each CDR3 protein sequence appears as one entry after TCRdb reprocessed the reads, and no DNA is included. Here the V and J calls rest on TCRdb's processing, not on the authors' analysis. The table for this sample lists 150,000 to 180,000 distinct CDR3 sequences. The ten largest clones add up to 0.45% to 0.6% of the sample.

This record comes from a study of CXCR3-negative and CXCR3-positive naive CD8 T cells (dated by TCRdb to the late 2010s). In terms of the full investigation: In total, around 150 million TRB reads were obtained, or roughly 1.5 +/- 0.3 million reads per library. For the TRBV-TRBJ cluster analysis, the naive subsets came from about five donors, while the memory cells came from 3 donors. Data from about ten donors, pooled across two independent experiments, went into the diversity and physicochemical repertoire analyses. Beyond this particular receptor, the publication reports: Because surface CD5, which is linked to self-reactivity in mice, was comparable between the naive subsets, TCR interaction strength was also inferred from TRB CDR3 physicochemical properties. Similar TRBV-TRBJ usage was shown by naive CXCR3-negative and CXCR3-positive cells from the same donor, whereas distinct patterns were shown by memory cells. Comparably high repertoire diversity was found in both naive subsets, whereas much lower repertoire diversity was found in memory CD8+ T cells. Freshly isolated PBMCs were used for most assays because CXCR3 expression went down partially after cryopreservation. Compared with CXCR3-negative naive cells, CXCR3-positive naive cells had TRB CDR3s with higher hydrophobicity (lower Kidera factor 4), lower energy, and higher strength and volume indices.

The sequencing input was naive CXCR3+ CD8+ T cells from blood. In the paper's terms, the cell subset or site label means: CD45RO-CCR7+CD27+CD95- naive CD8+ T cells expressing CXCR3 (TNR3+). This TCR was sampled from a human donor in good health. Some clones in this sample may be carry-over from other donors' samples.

The CDR3 region: CASSLPQGYTEAFF. The V and J segments used are TRBV28 and TRBJ1-1; TCRdb calls TRBD1, which cannot be checked without DNA. The CDR3 runs 14 amino acids, cysteine and phenylalanine included. The DNA is not on file. CDR1 and CDR2 are read off the germline V gene as MDHEN and SYDVKM.